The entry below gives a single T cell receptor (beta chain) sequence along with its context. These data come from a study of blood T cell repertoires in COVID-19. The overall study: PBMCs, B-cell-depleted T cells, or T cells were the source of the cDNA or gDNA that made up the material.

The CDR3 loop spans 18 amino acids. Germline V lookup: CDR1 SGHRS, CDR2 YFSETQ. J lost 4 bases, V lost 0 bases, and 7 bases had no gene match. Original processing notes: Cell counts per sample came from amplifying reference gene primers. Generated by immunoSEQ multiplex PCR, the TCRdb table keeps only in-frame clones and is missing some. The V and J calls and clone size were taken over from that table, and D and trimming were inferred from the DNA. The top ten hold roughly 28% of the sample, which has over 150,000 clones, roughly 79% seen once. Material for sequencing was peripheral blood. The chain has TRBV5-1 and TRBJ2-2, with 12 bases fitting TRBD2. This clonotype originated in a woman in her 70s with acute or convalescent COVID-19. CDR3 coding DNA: TGCGCCAGCAGCTTGGGACTAGCGGGAGAGGGGCTCACCGGGGAGCTGTTTTTT. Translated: CASSLGLAGEGLTGELFF.